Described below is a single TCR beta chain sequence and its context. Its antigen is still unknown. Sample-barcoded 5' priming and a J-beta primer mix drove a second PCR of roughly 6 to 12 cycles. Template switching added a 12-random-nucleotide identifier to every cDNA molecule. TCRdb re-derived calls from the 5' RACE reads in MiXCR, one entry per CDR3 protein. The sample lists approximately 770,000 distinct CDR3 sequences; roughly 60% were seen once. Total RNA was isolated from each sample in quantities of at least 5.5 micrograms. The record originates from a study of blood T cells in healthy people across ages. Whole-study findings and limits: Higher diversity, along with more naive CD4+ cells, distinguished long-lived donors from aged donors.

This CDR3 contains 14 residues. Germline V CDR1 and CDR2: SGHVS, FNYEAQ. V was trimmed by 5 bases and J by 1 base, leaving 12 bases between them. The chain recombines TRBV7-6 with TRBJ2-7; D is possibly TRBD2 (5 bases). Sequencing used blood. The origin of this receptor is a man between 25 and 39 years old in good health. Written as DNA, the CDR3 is TGTGCCAGCAGCCACCAAGCGGCATCCTACGAGCAGTACTTC. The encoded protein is CASSHQAASYEQYF.